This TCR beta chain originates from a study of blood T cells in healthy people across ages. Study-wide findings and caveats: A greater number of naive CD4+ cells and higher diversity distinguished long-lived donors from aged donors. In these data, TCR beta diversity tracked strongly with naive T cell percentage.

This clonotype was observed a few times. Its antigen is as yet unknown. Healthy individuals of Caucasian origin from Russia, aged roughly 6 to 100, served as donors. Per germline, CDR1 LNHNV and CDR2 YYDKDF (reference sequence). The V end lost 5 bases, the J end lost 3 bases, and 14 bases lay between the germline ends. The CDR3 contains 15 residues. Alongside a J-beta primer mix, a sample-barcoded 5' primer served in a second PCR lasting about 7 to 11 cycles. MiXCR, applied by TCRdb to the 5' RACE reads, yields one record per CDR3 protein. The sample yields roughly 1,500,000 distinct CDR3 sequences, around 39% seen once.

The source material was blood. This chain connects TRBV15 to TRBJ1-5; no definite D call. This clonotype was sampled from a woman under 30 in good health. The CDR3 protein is CATSPRWVDNQPQHF. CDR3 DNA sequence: TGTGCCACCAGCCCCCGATGGGTGGACAATCAGCCCCAGCATTTT.